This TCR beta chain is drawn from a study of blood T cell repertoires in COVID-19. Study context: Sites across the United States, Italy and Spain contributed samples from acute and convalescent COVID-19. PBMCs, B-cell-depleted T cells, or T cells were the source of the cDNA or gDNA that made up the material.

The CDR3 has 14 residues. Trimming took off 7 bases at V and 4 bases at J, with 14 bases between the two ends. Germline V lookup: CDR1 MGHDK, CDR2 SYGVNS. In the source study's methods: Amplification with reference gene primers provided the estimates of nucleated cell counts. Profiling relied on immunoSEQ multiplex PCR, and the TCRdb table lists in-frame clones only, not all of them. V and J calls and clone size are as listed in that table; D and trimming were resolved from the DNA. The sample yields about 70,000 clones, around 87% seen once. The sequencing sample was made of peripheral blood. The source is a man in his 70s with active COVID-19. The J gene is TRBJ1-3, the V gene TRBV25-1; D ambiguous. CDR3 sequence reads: CASTPGGEGNTIYF. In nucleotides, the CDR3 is TGTGCCAGCACCCCCGGCGGGGAGGGAAACACCATATATTTT.